This T cell receptor beta chain was identified during a study of T cell repertoires in cytomegalovirus infection. Study-wide context: Recently identified HLA-C-restricted CMV epitopes and well-studied HLA-B-restricted CMV epitopes were used by the study. TCR beta signatures that were public indicated CMV infection and matching HLA type.

The CDR3 has 14 residues. CDR1 is KGHSH, CDR2 LQKENI, per germline. Trimming took 3 bases from V and 5 from J; bases not matched to a gene: 4. For this clonotype: Antigen: not known.

General study findings and limits: Cumulative public TCR beta family frequency identified carriers of CMV plus the relevant HLA.

TCRdb used MiXCR to reprocess the reads, holding one entry per CDR3 protein. The sample has about 470,000 distinct CDR3 sequences; under 45% are singletons. The genes are TRBV18 and TRBJ2-1; 7 nucleotides line up with TRBD2. The sequencing here drew on cultured PBMCs, taken from culture after CMV antigen stimulation. This clonotype was sampled from a human donor in good health (CMV status not recorded). Some clones in this sample may be carry-over from other donors' samples. The CDR3: CASSPRLAHNEQFF. For the CDR3, the DNA is TGTGCCAGCTCACCCCGACTAGCTCACAATGAGCAGTTCTTC.